This entry features one T cell receptor beta chain sequence. Methods used by the authors: Reference gene primers were amplified, and this amplification served to estimate nucleated cell counts. Clones were sequenced by immunoSEQ multiplex PCR, and TCRdb holds only the in-frame ones, with some missing. That table is the source of V, J and clone size, and D and trimming were worked out from the DNA. The table lists around 68,000 clones, 80% to 90% of them singletons. CDR3 length: 13 amino acids. Germline V gene lookup returns CDR1 MNHEY and CDR2 SVGAGI. V lost 6 bases to trimming and J lost 8 bases; unmatched junction nucleotides: 5. This record comes from a study of blood T cell repertoires in COVID-19. About the study: PBMCs, B-cell-depleted T cells, or T cells provided the cDNA or gDNA that made up the material.

V usage is TRBV6-5 and J usage is TRBJ1-5, with TRBD1 matching 9 bases. The sequencing input was peripheral blood. The TCR was taken from a human donor in a cohort sampled during active COVID-19. The CDR3 reads CASRSGQGKPQHF. CDR3 sequence (DNA): TGTGCCAGCAGGTCGGGACAGGGAAAGCCCCAGCATTTT.